This entry lists 15 T cell receptor beta chains sequenced from one sample in a study of shared clonotypes between healthy human individuals. Some clones are missing from TCRdb's copy, which holds only in-frame ones; the method was immunoSEQ multiplex PCR. Found here are around 330,000 clones, approximately 79% of them singletons; the top ten hold 10%. Sequencing was performed on memory CD4+ T cells sorted from blood. The subset: CD45RA-negative fraction. Source of these receptors: a man in his thirties or forties in good health.

The chain has TRBV18 and TRBJ2-5, with TRBD2 matching 7 bases. The assigned J gene may be wrong: the sequence end matches TRBJ2-7 better. The CDR3 sequence is 15 residues long. Germline CDR1 reads KGHSH; CDR2 reads LQKENI. CDR3 in DNA: TGTGCCAGCTCACCACGCCCTAGCGGTTCCTACGAGCAGTACTTC. This encodes CASSPRPSGSYEQYF.

V gene TRBV5-1 combines with J gene TRBJ2-2; TRBD2 aligns across 9 bases. Germline-derived CDR1 and CDR2 are SGHRS and YFSETQ. Trimming at V came to 0 bases and at J to 6 bases, leaving 9 bases not matched to a gene. The CDR3 is 17 amino acids. The CDR3: CASSLVGAGGPPGELFF. The CDR3 bases are TGCGCCAGCAGCTTGGTTGGGGCGGGAGGGCCCCCCGGGGAGCTGTTTTTT. Full variable domain (outside the CDR3, taken from reference TRBV5-1 and TRBJ2-2): KAGVTQTPRYLIKTRGQQVTLSCSPISGHRSVSWYQQTPGQGLQFLFEYFSETQRNKGNFPGRFSGRQFSNSRSEMNVSTLELGDSALYLCASSLVGAGGPPGELFFGEGSRLTVL.

V is TRBV7-9 and J is TRBJ2-2; 14 bases are shared with TRBD2. With 11 bases clipped from V and 4 bases from J, the junction kept 9 bases outside the gene matches. The CDR3 has 16 residues. Germline loops: CDR1 SEHNR, CDR2 FQNEAQ (reference sequence). This chain's CDR3 is CACRKGLAGGTGELFF. The CDR3 DNA is TGTGCCTGCCGAAAAGGACTAGCGGGAGGCACCGGGGAGCTGTTTTTT.

The V and J genes are TRBV7-2 and TRBJ2-3; TRBD2 matches at 13 bases. The CDR3 runs 16 residues. Germline V gene data show CDR1 as SGHTA and CDR2 as FQGNSA. V was pared by 6 bases and J by 4 bases, with 7 bases of the junction left unmatched. For the CDR3, the DNA is TGTGCCAGCAGGAGGGGGACTAGCGGGATAGCAGATACGCAGTATTTT. Its protein product is CASRRGTSGIADTQYF. The full variable domain, completed using reference TRBV7-2 and TRBJ2-3, is GAGVSQSPSNKVTEKGKDVELRCDPISGHTALYWYRQSLGQGLEFLIYFQGNSAPDKSGLPSDRFSAERTGGSVSTLTIQRTQQEDSAVYLCASRRGTSGIADTQYFGPGTRLTVL.

This clone was detected once. A far larger clone is one base from this, pointing to a likely read error. The gene calls are TRBV7-9 and TRBJ2-7, with 10 nucleotides matching TRBD2. The trim removed 6 bases at V and 8 bases at J, leaving 16 bases unmatched. In germline, CDR1 is SEHNR, CDR2 FQNEAQ (reference sequence). The CDR3 totals 16 residues. The CDR3 loop reads CASSSPLGGLAFKQYF. In DNA form, the CDR3 reads TGTGCCAGCAGTTCGCCGTTAGGGGGACTAGCGTTCAAGCAGTACTTC. The variable domain in full, completed from reference TRBV7-9 and TRBJ2-7, reads DTGVSQNPRHKITKRGQNVTFRCDPISEHNRLYWYRQTLGQGPEFLTYFQNEAQLEKSRLLSDRFSAERPKGSFSTLEIQRTEQGDSAMYLCASSSPLGGLAFKQYFGPGTRLTVT.

The V gene is TRBV5-5, the J gene TRBJ1-5, with D perhaps TRBD1 (5 bases). Looked up from germline, CDR1 is SGHKS and CDR2 is YYEKEE (reference sequence). CDR3 length: 14 residues. Deletions cut 4 bases from V and 5 bases from J, with 13 bases between. The CDR3 loop is CASSPGGADQPQHF. DNA for the CDR3: TGTGCCAGCAGCCCCGGTGGGGCAGATCAGCCCCAGCATTTT.

A word on this clone: A junction boundary mismatches the germline segment, possibly from a read error. V usage is TRBV5-4 and J usage is TRBJ2-1; 9 nucleotides line up with TRBD2. The CDR3 has 16 amino acids. Per germline, CDR1 SGHNT and CDR2 YYREEE (reference sequence). CDR3 protein: CASSLKLAGSCNEQFF. The CDR3 DNA reads TGTGCCAGCAGCTTGAAACTAGCGGGCTCCTGCAATGAGCAGTTCTTC.

The V call is TRBV10-3, the J call TRBJ2-7; a weak D match, TRBD1 (6 bases). The CDR3 is 13 amino acids. Germline V gives CDR1 ENHRY, CDR2 SYGVKD. Trimming shortened V by 4 bases and J by 6 bases, and 13 bases separated the two germline ends. CDR3: CAISGGGRLEQYF. In DNA form, the CDR3 reads TGTGCCATCAGTGGAGGGGGTCGGCTCGAGCAGTACTTC.

The J gene is TRBJ2-5, the V gene TRBV28, with D possibly being TRBD2 (5 bases). V was trimmed by 2 bases and J by 0 bases, leaving 13 bases between them. Germline-derived CDR1 and CDR2 are MDHEN and SYDVKM. This CDR3 comprises 16 residues. The CDR3 region is CASSLISAGYQETQYF. CDR3 nucleotides: TGTGCCAGCAGTTTAATATCGGCGGGCTACCAAGAGACCCAGTACTTC.

Only one count was recorded for this clone. The chain recombines TRBV14 with TRBJ2-1; no reliable D call. The CDR3 has 17 amino acids. V was pared by 1 base and J by 6 bases, with 19 bases between. Germline CDR1 and CDR2: SGHDN and FVKESK. The CDR3 sequence: CASSQGVGTPTANEQFF. The CDR3 DNA reads as TGTGCCAGCAGCCAAGGGGTGGGAACCCCGACGGCCAATGAGCAGTTCTTC.

This chain joins TRBV7-2 and TRBJ1-5; D gene unclear. V lost 2 bases, J lost 0 bases, and 8 bases lay in between. The germline CDR1 and CDR2 sequences are SGHTA and FQGNSA. This CDR3 has 15 amino acids. CDR3 sequence reads: CASSLQRLSNQPQHF. CDR3 DNA: TGTGCCAGCAGCTTACAGAGACTTAGCAATCAGCCCCAGCATTTT.

This clone is a singleton in its sample. A far larger clone is off by one base, so a read error is likely. The chain couples TRBV2 to TRBJ2-2; D gene unclear. Trimming removed 8 bases from V and 1 base from J, with 11 bases in between. CDR3 length equals 14 residues. Germline lookup yields CDR1 SNHLY and CDR2 FYNNEI. The DNA for the CDR3 is TGTGCCAGCCTACCGGCAGTGAACACCGGGGAGCTGTTTTTT. Amino acids: CASLPAVNTGELFF. Looking up the rest from reference TRBV2 and TRBJ2-2 gives the full variable domain: EPEVTQTPSHQVTQMGQEVILRCVPISNHLYFYWYRQILGQKVEFLVSFYNNEISEKSEIFDDQFSVERPDGSNFTLKIRSTKLEDSAMYFCASLPAVNTGELFFGEGSRLTVL.

V usage is TRBV18 and J usage is TRBJ2-7, with D possibly matching TRBD2 (5 bases). This CDR3 has 15 amino acids. Trimming took off 4 bases at V and 5 bases at J, with 18 bases between the two ends. Looked up from germline, CDR1 is KGHSH and CDR2 is LQKENI. CDR3 loop: CASSLQRGPGDEQYF. CDR3 nucleotide sequence: TGTGCCAGCTCACTACAACGAGGGCCCGGGGACGAGCAGTACTTC.

The V and J genes are TRBV28 and TRBJ1-3; TRBD1 might be the D (5 bases). Germline CDR1 reads MDHEN; CDR2 reads SYDVKM. V lost 3 bases and J lost 4, with 10 bases in between. This CDR3 region has 14 residues. CDR3: CASSFDSRGNTIYF. Here the CDR3 DNA reads TGTGCCAGCAGTTTTGACAGTCGAGGAAACACCATATATTTT.

V and J are TRBV29-1 and TRBJ1-1; D not certain. Per the germline V gene, CDR1 is SQVTM and CDR2 is ANQGSEA. Trimming stripped 5 bases from V and 2 bases from J, with 6 bases between. This CDR3 is 11 amino acids long. The CDR3 sequence is CSVRINTEAFF. CDR3 nucleotide sequence: TGCAGCGTTCGTATTAACACTGAAGCTTTCTTT.